This section outlines one T cell receptor beta chain sequence together with its context. The protocol was immunoSEQ multiplex PCR, while the TCRdb copy is restricted to in-frame clones and leaves out a portion. Of 30,000 to 40,000 clones in the sample, nearly 85% were seen once. This entry is derived from a study of OX40 agonist ivuxolimab in advanced cancers. Deletions cut 10 bases from V and 3 bases from J, with 13 bases between. This CDR3 is built from 13 residues. Germline loops: CDR1 LNHDA, CDR2 SQIVND (reference sequence). This sample comprised CD4+ or CD8+ T cells sorted from blood, obtained in a trial of the OX40 agonist ivuxolimab. The J gene is TRBJ2-4, the V gene TRBV19, with a weak D call TRBD1 (5 bases). The clonotype comes from an adult with an advanced solid tumor such as melanoma, head and neck, liver or kidney cancer. The CDR3 coding sequence is TGTGCCACTACCGACAGTAGCAAAAACATTCAGTACTTC. Residues: CATTDSSKNIQYF.